This T cell receptor (beta chain) is from a study of identical twins. One entry per CDR3 protein, called by TCRdb with MiXCR from the 5' RACE reads. The sample yields approximately 220,000 distinct CDR3 sequences, 7.5% seen once. Overall study results and limits: There was an excess of low generation probability in the out-of-frame alpha sequences that twins shared. One should note that invariant MAIT and iNKT cells could partly confound zero-insertion analyses. Memory repertoires showed no such pattern, whereas abundant cord blood beta clonotypes carried fewer insertions.

CDR1 is MNHEY and CDR2 is SVGAGI in the germline V gene. With 2 bases removed from V and 6 bases from J, the gap between germline ends came to 14 bases. This CDR3 has 14 amino acids. With regard to this clonotype: The antigen is undetermined.

This sample also belongs to another study, concerning yellow fever vaccine responses in identical twins. That source adds: Each twin's T cell response to the vaccine was reported to look partly convergent and partly personalized.

This rearrangement joins TRBV6-5 to TRBJ2-7; D gene unclear. This clonotype was obtained from a young woman in good health. Source material: memory (CD45RO+) T cells sorted from blood. CDR3 DNA sequence: TGTGCCAGCAGTTACGGACCGGTGGCATCCGAGCAGTACTTC. This gives the protein CASSYGPVASEQYF.